Following are 21 T cell receptor beta chains from one sample sequenced in a study of blood T cell repertoires in COVID-19. Produced via immunoSEQ multiplex PCR; TCRdb's table is partial and in-frame only. The sample lists about 210,000 clones; around 87% were seen once. Sequencing was performed on PBMCs or T cells enriched from blood (not recorded which). These receptors originate from a woman in her thirties or forties in a cohort exposed to, infected with or recovered from COVID-19 (not recorded which).

The rearrangement joins TRBV5-1 to TRBJ2-7; 8 bases align to TRBD1. The CDR3 runs 15 residues. Germline V gene data show CDR1 as SGHRS and CDR2 as YFSETQ. The trim removed 2 bases at V and 3 bases at J, leaving 7 bases unmatched. CDR3 DNA: TGCGCCAGCAGCTTCACCGGGACAGGCTTCTACGAGCAGTACTTC. Amino acids: CASSFTGTGFYEQYF.

This chain joins TRBV24-1 and TRBJ2-5, with D uncertain. The ends were cut back, 3 bases at V and 5 bases at J, with 15 bases in the middle. CDR1 KGHDR and CDR2 SFDVKD come from the germline V gene. This CDR3 spans 15 amino acids. CDR3 protein: CATSDTHVSVETQYF. The CDR3 nucleotides are TGTGCCACCAGTGATACCCACGTTTCGGTGGAGACCCAGTACTTC.

The sample holds one count of this clone. The chain carries TRBV10-2 and TRBJ2-5, with 7 nucleotides matching TRBD1. Trimming removed 7 bases from V and 3 bases from J; junction bases left unmatched: 8. The germline gives CDR1 WSHSY, CDR2 SAAADI. This CDR3 contains 14 residues. In nucleotides, the CDR3 is TGCGCCAGCATGAGGGGGCCCTTGAAAGAGACCCAGTACTTC. Residues: CASMRGPLKETQYF.

J is TRBJ2-1 and V is TRBV3-1 (or the pseudogene TRBV3-2), with 12 positions matching TRBD2. J lost 6 bases, V lost 0 bases, and 6 bases had no gene match. The V gene's germline CDR1 is LGHDT and CDR2 YNNKEL (reference sequence). CDR3 length: 17 amino acids. This chain's CDR3 is CASSQDPTSGRFNEQFF. The CDR3 DNA follows: TGTGCCAGCAGCCAAGACCCGACTAGCGGGAGATTCAATGAGCAGTTCTTC.

This sequence joins TRBV4-1 and TRBJ2-7; 10 bases are a match to TRBD1. The CDR3 has 15 amino acids. V gave up 1 base and J gave up 7 bases; unmatched junction bases: 7. Germline CDR1 reads MGHRA; CDR2 reads YSYEKL. CDR3 bases: TGCGCCAGCAGCCAAGCCCGACAGGGGGCGGGTGAGCAGTACTTC. This translates into CASSQARQGAGEQYF.

This clone was counted a few times. The chain couples TRBV19 to TRBJ2-1; TRBD2 agrees at 7 bases. The germline gives CDR1 LNHDA, CDR2 SQIVND (reference sequence). This CDR3 has 16 amino acids. V lost 3 bases, J lost 5 bases, and 10 bases stayed unmatched. CDR3: CASSIWGRVRDNEQFF. The CDR3 DNA reads as TGTGCCAGTAGTATTTGGGGGAGGGTCCGGGACAATGAGCAGTTCTTC.

The rearrangement joins TRBV2 to TRBJ1-2; the D is unclear. V was trimmed by 3 bases and J by 4 bases, leaving 12 bases between them. CDR3 length: 14 amino acids. Germline values: CDR1 SNHLY, CDR2 FYNNEI. As DNA, the CDR3 is TGTGCCAGCAGTGACCCTTACTCCCGCTATGGCTACACCTTC. Its protein is CASSDPYSRYGYTF. The whole variable domain, remainder taken from reference TRBV2 and TRBJ1-2, is EPEVTQTPSHQVTQMGQEVILRCVPISNHLYFYWYRQILGQKVEFLVSFYNNEISEKSEIFDDQFSVERPDGSNFTLKIRSTKLEDSAMYFCASSDPYSRYGYTFGSGTRLTVV.

The chain employs TRBV5-4 and TRBJ1-1; D remains ambiguous. This CDR3 comprises 12 residues. Trimming shortened V by 6 bases and J by 4 bases, and 10 bases separated the two germline ends. The germline V gene has CDR1 SGHNT and CDR2 YYREEE (reference sequence). This CDR3 is CASIGSGTEAFF. The CDR3 nucleotides read TGTGCCAGCATTGGATCGGGCACTGAAGCTTTCTTT.

By share, this clone counts as medium-sized. The chain carries TRBV13 and TRBJ1-2; 8 bases agree with TRBD1. The CDR3 totals 18 residues. The V segment lost 2 bases and the J segment 4 bases; nucleotides outside the gene matches: 15. CDR1 and CDR2 (germline): PRHDT, FYEKMQ (reference sequence). The CDR3 nucleotides are TGTGCCAGCAGCTTATGGGCCACCCGCAGGGGGCGATCCTATGGCTACACCTTC. It codes for CASSLWATRRGRSYGYTF.

The CDR3 is CASSLGGRDEYF. CDR3 nucleotide sequence: TGTGCCAGCAGCTTAGGGGGCAGGGATGAGTACTTC. V usage is TRBV7-8 and J usage is TRBJ2-7, with a possible D match to TRBD1 (5 bases). The CDR3 loop spans 12 amino acids. Looked up from germline, CDR1 is SGHVS and CDR2 is FQNEAQ. Trimming shortened V by 1 base and J by 11 bases, and 12 bases separated the two germline ends.

J is TRBJ1-2 and V is TRBV3-1 (or the pseudogene TRBV3-2); a weak D match, TRBD1 (5 bases). CDR3 length: 16 amino acids. V lost 0 bases, J lost 3 bases, and 14 bases lay in between. CDR1 and CDR2 (germline): LGHDT, YNNKEL (reference sequence). CDR3 protein: CASSQESRRADYGYTF. The CDR3 DNA sequence: TGTGCCAGCAGCCAAGAGTCGCGCAGGGCTGACTATGGCTACACCTTC.

The chain recombines TRBV6-2 or TRBV6-3 with TRBJ1-6, with 8 bases matching TRBD1. The CDR3 loop spans 15 amino acids. V lost 0 bases to trimming and J lost 11 bases; unmatched junction nucleotides: 6. Per the germline V gene, CDR1 is MNHEY and CDR2 is SVGEGT. The CDR3 DNA reads TGTGCCAGCAGTTACTCGGGACAGGTTGGAACACCCCTCCACTTT. Its protein is CASSYSGQVGTPLHF.

The chain has TRBV2 and TRBJ2-3, with 9 bases matching TRBD2. From germline, CDR1 is SNHLY and CDR2 FYNNEI. V gave up 6 bases and J gave up 3 bases; unmatched junction bases: 10. This CDR3 is 16 amino acids long. CDR3 sequence reads: CASRRLAGIGTDTQYF. As DNA, the CDR3 is TGTGCCAGCAGAAGGCTAGCGGGGATAGGGACAGATACGCAGTATTTT.

This chain joins TRBV7-8 and TRBJ2-1; 12 nucleotides agree with TRBD2. J gave up 6 bases and V 1 base, and 7 bases lay outside the gene matches. Germline V gene lookup returns CDR1 SGHVS and CDR2 FQNEAQ. CDR3 length equals 17 residues. In DNA, the CDR3 is TGTGCCAGCAGCTTAGATCCTAGCGGGAGGGTGCGCAATGAGCAGTTCTTC. It yields the protein CASSLDPSGRVRNEQFF.

This sequence joins TRBV4-1 and TRBJ1-2; 8 bases agree with TRBD1. This CDR3 comprises 15 residues. Germline CDR1 and CDR2: MGHRA and YSYEKL. Germline trimming cut 1 base from V and 4 bases from J; bases unmatched to any gene: 5. The CDR3 DNA sequence: TGCGCCAGCAGCCAAGGACAGGGGATTACCTATGGCTACACCTTC. This sequence encodes CASSQGQGITYGYTF.

This sequence joins TRBV28 and TRBJ1-1, with D perhaps matching TRBD1 (5 bases). The CDR3 runs 13 residues. Deletions cut 2 bases from V and 8 bases from J, with 12 bases between. The germline CDR1 and CDR2 sequences are MDHEN and SYDVKM. The CDR3 region is CASSLGDRTEAFF. As DNA, the CDR3 is TGTGCCAGCAGTTTAGGCGACAGAACGGAAGCTTTCTTT.

This rearrangement joins TRBV28 to TRBJ1-1; D perhaps matches TRBD1 (5 bases). Looked up from germline, CDR1 is MDHEN and CDR2 is SYDVKM. Trimming stripped 0 bases from V and 5 bases from J, with 7 bases between. This CDR3 contains 13 residues. CDR3 residues: CASSLWPGTEAFF. The CDR3 nucleotides are TGTGCCAGCAGTTTATGGCCAGGGACTGAAGCTTTCTTT.

The rearrangement links TRBV27 to TRBJ2-3; D is undetermined. The CDR3 length is 13 residues. Germline CDR1 reads MNHEY; CDR2 reads SMNVEV (reference sequence). V dropped 5 bases and J dropped 7 bases, with 13 bases sitting between them. CDR3: CASSQRRSNTQYF. CDR3 in DNA: TGTGCCAGCAGTCAGAGACGGAGTAATACGCAGTATTTT.

The chain uses TRBV3-1 (or the pseudogene TRBV3-2) and TRBJ1-2; 7 nucleotides match TRBD1. The J segment lost 2 bases and the V segment lost 3 bases, leaving 12 bases of the junction unmatched. The CDR3 is made up of 17 amino acids. Germline V gene sequence: CDR1 LGHDT, CDR2 YNNKEL (reference sequence). DNA of the CDR3: TGTGCCAGCAGCCATCGTTCCTTCCCGGGACAGAACTATGGCTACACCTTC. Its protein product is CASSHRSFPGQNYGYTF.

This rearrangement joins TRBV11-3 to TRBJ2-3; D possibly corresponds to TRBD1 (7 bases). V was cut by 5 bases and J by 6 bases, with 18 bases left in between. Germline-derived CDR1 and CDR2 are SGHNT and YENEEA. The CDR3 spans 15 residues. CDR3 bases: TGTGCCAGCAGCCCCGGACAGGAGGGCAGGGATACGCAGTATTTT. It yields the protein CASSPGQEGRDTQYF.

J is TRBJ1-1 and V is TRBV2, with 7 bases identical to TRBD1. From germline, CDR1 is SNHLY and CDR2 FYNNEI. The CDR3 has 13 residues. The ends lost 7 bases at V and 7 bases at J; junction bases unmatched: 9. The chain's CDR3 is CASMEDRHLEAFF. The CDR3 DNA sequence: TGTGCCAGCATGGAGGACAGGCATCTTGAAGCTTTCTTT.